This TCR beta chain was sequenced in a study of OX40 agonist ivuxolimab in advanced cancers. Concerning the study at large: Ivuxolimab was an agonistic, fully human IgG2 monoclonal antibody directed against OX40 (CD134), a costimulatory receptor. Prior anti-PD-1, anti-PD-L1 or anti-CTLA-4 therapy was permitted, and 40% of dose-escalation patients had received checkpoint inhibitors. The paper covers the monotherapy dose-escalation part of the phase I ivuxolimab trial, which included N ≈ 50 patients. Three dose-escalation patients achieved partial responses, one with hepatocellular carcinoma and two with cutaneous melanoma. Intravenous ivuxolimab was administered to patients every 2 weeks at six dose levels: 0.01, 0.1, 0.3, 1.5, 3 and 10 mg/kg. In the dose-escalation cohort, 75% to 85% of patients were male, and the mean age was around 65 years with a range of roughly 23 to 79. Peripheral TCRbeta sequencing aimed to test whether ivuxolimab altered TCR sequence diversity and caused clonal T-cell expansion. Of the 52 patients in dose escalation, some 19 had hepatocellular carcinoma, some 15 had melanoma, 9 had renal cell carcinoma and 9 had head and neck cancer.

To sequence the TCRbeta CDR3 region, genomic DNA was isolated from the sorted cells. The immunoSEQ Assay was used to sequence the TCRbeta CDR3 regions. Sourced from immuneACCESS, this table was stored by TCRdb with only in-frame sequences that have V and J called. A share of the clones is absent; for the studies checked, an unresolved V gene accounts for under half, and the remainder has no known explanation. The sample yields 50,000 to 70,000 clones; 84% were counted once. The ten largest clones capture almost 0.65% of the sample. With regard to this clone: Its cognate antigen has yet to be identified. No much larger clonotype is one base removed from it; base qualities were not supplied. Distinct nucleotide sequences in the sample also encode this CDR3.

The paper as a whole reports these results and caveats: At doses of 0.1 to 3.0 mg/kg, clonal expansion of both CD4+ and CD8+ T cells in blood was seen between baseline and week 6. In partial responders in the 0.1-3.0 mg/kg groups, normalized peripheral clonal expansion was found to be among the lowest, especially among CD8+ T cells. The antigen specificity of the clonally expanded peripheral T cells was not determined. Low levels of normalized T-cell clonal expansion were also seen in some patients who did not respond. After ivuxolimab, expanded clones were on average more numerous among CD8+ T cells than among CD4+ T cells.

The trial excluded patients who had a history of autoimmune disease or who were on systemic immunosuppression. Peripheral blood for TCR sequencing was drawn from every dose cohort at baseline, at cycle 4 day 1 and at cycle 7 day 1. Samples were obtained from an open-label, multicenter, first-in-human phase I dose-escalation trial of ivuxolimab. The trial enrolled adults with locally advanced or metastatic head and neck squamous cell, hepatocellular, melanoma or renal cell carcinoma. Before TCR sequencing, CD4+ and CD8+ T cells were separately sorted from peripheral blood. Trimming costs V 2 bases and J 7 bases, and their ends lie 11 bases apart. The CDR3 holds 13 amino acids from the cysteine to the phenylalanine. This entry keeps only the CDR3 DNA: 39 bases, framed from base 1. Reading the germline V gene gives CDR1 MDHEN and CDR2 SYDVKM.

The sequence is built from TRBV28 and TRBJ1-2, with the D gene not clear enough to name. Sequenced material: CD4+ or CD8+ T cells sorted from blood, taken in a trial of the OX40 agonist ivuxolimab. The receptor comes from an adult with an advanced solid tumor such as melanoma, head and neck, liver or kidney cancer. The DNA sequence is TGTGCCAGCAGTTTAAGAGGGTTGGGTGGCTACACCTTC. Translated, it reads CASSLRGLGGYTF.